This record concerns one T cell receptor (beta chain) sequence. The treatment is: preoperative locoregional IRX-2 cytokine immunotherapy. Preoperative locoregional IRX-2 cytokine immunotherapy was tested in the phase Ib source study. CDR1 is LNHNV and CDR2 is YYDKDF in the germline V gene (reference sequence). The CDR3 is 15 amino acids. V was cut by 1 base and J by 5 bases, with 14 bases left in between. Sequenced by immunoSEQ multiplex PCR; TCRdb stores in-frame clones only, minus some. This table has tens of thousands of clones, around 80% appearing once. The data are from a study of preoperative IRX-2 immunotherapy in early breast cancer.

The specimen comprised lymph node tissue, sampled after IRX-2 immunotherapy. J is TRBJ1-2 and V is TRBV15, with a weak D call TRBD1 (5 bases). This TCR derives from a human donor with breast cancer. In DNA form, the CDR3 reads TGTGCCACCAGCAGAGGGACTAGGGACTTGTATGGCTACACCTTC. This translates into CATSRGTRDLYGYTF.